This TCR beta chain was obtained from a study of blood T cell repertoires in COVID-19. As for the study in general: The United States, Italy and Spain were the sources of the acute and convalescent COVID-19 samples. From T cells, B-cell-depleted T cells, or PBMCs came the material, which was cDNA or gDNA.

Germline CDR1 LNHNV, CDR2 YYDKDF (reference sequence). The V gene lost 5 bases and the J gene lost 7 bases, with 23 bases spanning the gap. The CDR3 has 17 residues. Under the authors' procedure: Nucleated cell counts were estimated from reference gene primer amplification. Repertoires were generated with immunoSEQ multiplex PCR, while TCRdb's copy carries only in-frame clones and drops some. V and J calls and clone size are given by that table; D and trimming were obtained from the DNA. The data show about 99,000 clones, with 91% seen just once and roughly 6% held by the top ten. The clonotype comes from a human donor in a cohort sampled during active COVID-19. The J gene is TRBJ1-4, the V gene TRBV15; D perhaps matches TRBD1 (5 bases). The specimen was peripheral blood. CDR3 amino acids: CATSSHGGGGEGEKLFF. In nucleotides, the CDR3 is TGTGCCACCAGCTCCCACGGGGGGGGTGGGGAGGGTGAAAAACTGTTTTTT.